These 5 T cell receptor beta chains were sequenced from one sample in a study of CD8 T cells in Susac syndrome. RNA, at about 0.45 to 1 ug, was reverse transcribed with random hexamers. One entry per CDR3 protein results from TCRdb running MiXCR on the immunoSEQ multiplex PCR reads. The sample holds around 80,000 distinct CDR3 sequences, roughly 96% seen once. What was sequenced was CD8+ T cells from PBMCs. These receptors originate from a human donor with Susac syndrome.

The CDR3 coding sequence is TGTGCCTGGAGCCCCAGGGCGGGACTAGCGGGAAACAATGAGCAGTTCTTC. Its protein product is CAWSPRAGLAGNNEQFF. The genes are TRBV30 and TRBJ2-1; 13 nucleotides line up with TRBD2. The junction had 10 bases not matched to a gene; V was cut back by 3 bases and J by 5 bases. CDR1 is GTSNPN and CDR2 is SVGIG in the germline V gene (reference sequence). This CDR3 spans 17 amino acids.

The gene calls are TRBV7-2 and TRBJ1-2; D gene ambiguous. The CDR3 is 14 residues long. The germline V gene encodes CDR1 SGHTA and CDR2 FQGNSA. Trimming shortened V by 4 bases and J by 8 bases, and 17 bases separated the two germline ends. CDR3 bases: TGTGCCAGCAGCTCCGGTGTCCCGCGCTGGGGCTACACCTTC. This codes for CASSSGVPRWGYTF.

The CDR3 is CASSLTQTFDTQYF. CDR3 nucleotide sequence: TGTGCCAGCAGTTTAACGCAAACATTCGATACGCAGTATTTT. The rearrangement uses TRBV27 and TRBJ2-3, with D uncertain. The V gene lost 2 bases and the J gene lost 6 bases, with 12 bases spanning the gap. The CDR3 extends over 14 amino acids. Looked up from germline, CDR1 is MNHEY and CDR2 is SMNVEV (reference sequence).

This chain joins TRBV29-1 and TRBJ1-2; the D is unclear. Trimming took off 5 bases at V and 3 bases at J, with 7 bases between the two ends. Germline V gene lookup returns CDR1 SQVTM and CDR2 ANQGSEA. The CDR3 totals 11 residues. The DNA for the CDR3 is TGCAGCGTTCTGGGCCACTATGGCTACACCTTC. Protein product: CSVLGHYGYTF.

CDR3 loop: CASSPRGDRATDTQYF. As DNA, the CDR3 is TGTGCCAGCTCACCCCGAGGGGACAGGGCCACAGATACGCAGTATTTT. The chain employs TRBV18 and TRBJ2-3; 9 bases fit TRBD1. The V gene's germline CDR1 is KGHSH and CDR2 LQKENI. V dropped 3 bases and J dropped 2; count of bases not matched to a gene: 6. This CDR3 has 16 residues.